This TCR beta chain was identified during a study of early T cells in non-severe SARS-CoV-2 infection. Between the trimmed V and J ends, which lost 5 bases and 0 bases, there was a span of 14 bases. Germline CDR1 SGHVS, CDR2 FNYEAQ. The CDR3 contains 17 residues. This clonotype is medium-sized in the sample. MiXCR, applied by TCRdb to the 5' RACE reads, yields one record per CDR3 protein. The data contain tens of thousands of distinct CDR3 sequences, 3.9% of them singletons. Sequenced sample: whole blood. The chain links TRBV7-6 to TRBJ2-6; D unclear. The TCR was taken from an adult who was a healthcare worker with PCR-confirmed SARS-CoV-2 infection or an uninfected control (not recorded which). CDR3 sequence (DNA): TGTGCCAGCAGCGAGGAACAGCTAAACTCTGGGGCCAACGTCCTGACTTTC. Its translation is CASSEEQLNSGANVLTF.